What follows describes a single TCR beta chain. The entry originates in a study of blood T cell repertoires in COVID-19. Turning to the study itself: The analysed material was cDNA or gDNA that came from T cells, B-cell-depleted T cells, or PBMCs.

V was clipped by 1 base and J by 1 base; unmatched bases: 7. The CDR3 runs to 17 residues. The germline gives CDR1 MGHRA, CDR2 YSYEKL. Per the original data handling: Researchers report that nucleated cell counts were estimated from reference gene primer amplification. Data came from immunoSEQ multiplex PCR; TCRdb stores just in-frame clones and leaves some out. V, J and clone size reflect that table, while D and trimming were determined from the DNA. The table lists over 30,000 clones, approximately 82% of them singletons. The TCR sequence derives from an elderly man with active or convalescent COVID-19. J is TRBJ2-7 and V is TRBV4-1; 10 nucleotides agree with TRBD1. Sequences were obtained from peripheral blood. The CDR3 coding sequence is TGCGCCAGCAGCCAAGGACCCGGGACAGGGGAATCCTACGAGCAGTACTTC. Its protein is CASSQGPGTGESYEQYF.